This T cell receptor (beta chain) was recorded in a study of blood T cell repertoires in COVID-19. The CDR3 extends over 15 amino acids. V shed 5 bases, J shed 3 bases, and the junction held 6 bases outside the gene matches. The germline V gene has CDR1 MNHEY and CDR2 SMNVEV (reference sequence). In the authors' workflow: Nucleated cell counts were estimated from reference gene primer amplification. Data came from immunoSEQ multiplex PCR; TCRdb stores just in-frame clones and leaves some out. V, J and clone size are those of that table, while D and trimming were read from the DNA. The data show tens of thousands of clones, with roughly three quarters seen just once and 2% to 2.5% held by the top ten. This clone was seen only once.

Sequencing was performed on peripheral blood. J is TRBJ2-7 and V is TRBV27, with 11 bases lining up with TRBD2. The clonotype originates from a man aged 70 or older with COVID-19, enrolled during active disease. CDR3 nucleotide sequence: TGTGCCAGCAGTGGAGCCGGGACTAGCGGCTACGAGCAGTACTTC. Translated: CASSGAGTSGYEQYF.